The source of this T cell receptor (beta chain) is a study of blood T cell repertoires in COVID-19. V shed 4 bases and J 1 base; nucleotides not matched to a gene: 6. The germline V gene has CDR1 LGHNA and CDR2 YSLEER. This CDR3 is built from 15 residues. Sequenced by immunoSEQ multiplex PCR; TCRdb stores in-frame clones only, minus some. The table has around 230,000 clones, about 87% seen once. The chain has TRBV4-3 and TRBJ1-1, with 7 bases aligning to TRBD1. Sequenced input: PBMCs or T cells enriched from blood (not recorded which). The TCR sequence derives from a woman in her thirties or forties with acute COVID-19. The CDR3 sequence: CASSRRGTANTEAFF. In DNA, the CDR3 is TGCGCCAGCAGCCGGAGGGGGACAGCGAACACTGAAGCTTTCTTT.